These 9 T cell receptor beta chains were all obtained from the same sample, sequenced in a study of early T cells in non-severe SARS-CoV-2 infection. TCRdb itself ran the 5' RACE reads through MiXCR, one entry per CDR3 protein. The table includes 52,000 or so distinct CDR3 sequences, around 13% detected once. The specimen sequenced was whole blood. These receptors were obtained from an adult who was a healthcare worker with PCR-confirmed SARS-CoV-2 infection or an uninfected control (not recorded which).

The V and J genes are TRBV6-1 and TRBJ2-1, with TRBD2 matching over 10 bases. Germline loops: CDR1 MNHNS, CDR2 SASEGT. V was pared by 1 base and J by 6 bases, with 3 bases of the junction left unmatched. This CDR3 is 15 amino acids long. CDR3 residues: CASSEDSGGGNEQFF. The CDR3 region has the DNA TGTGCCAGCAGTGAAGACAGCGGGGGGGGCAATGAGCAGTTCTTC.

This clonotype has only a few counts. The chain links TRBV19 to TRBJ1-4; D is ambiguous. The CDR3 length is 14 residues. Germline CDR1 reads LNHDA; CDR2 reads SQIVND (reference sequence). The germline V and J ends were trimmed by 3 bases and 2 bases, with 7 bases remaining between them. CDR3 nucleotides: TGTGCCAGTAGTATCTGGCGGACTAATGAAAAACTGTTTTTT. Protein: CASSIWRTNEKLFF.

This clonotype has a count of ten or more. The rearrangement joins TRBV19 to TRBJ1-2; D is unclear. The CDR3 covers 13 residues. Trimming took 7 bases from V and 4 from J, leaving 13 bases between them. Germline values: CDR1 LNHDA, CDR2 SQIVND (reference sequence). The CDR3 bases are TGTGCCAGTACCCCAAAGTGGTCCTATGGCTACACCTTC. It translates to CASTPKWSYGYTF.

This clonotype was counted between two and nine times. V and J are TRBV3-2 and TRBJ1-5; no DNA check was done on the table's D call, TRBD1. TRBV3-2 is given as a pseudogene. This CDR3 comprises 17 residues. CDR3 sequence: CASSLHRGRNSNQPQHF. Written as DNA, the CDR3 is TGTGCCAGCAGCTTACACAGGGGGCGAAATAGCAATCAGCCCCAGCATTTT.

The rearrangement links TRBV5-1 to TRBJ2-2; 9 nucleotides agree with TRBD1. Trimming took 3 bases from V and 8 from J; bases not matched to a gene: 5. Per germline, CDR1 SGHRS and CDR2 YFSETQ. The CDR3 runs to 14 residues. In DNA, the CDR3 is TGCGCCAGCAGCTCCAACAGGGGGCAAGGGGAGCTGTTTTTT. It is translated as CASSSNRGQGELFF.

This clonotype came up a few times. V is TRBV7-6 and J is TRBJ2-5; D gene uncertain. The germline V and J ends were trimmed by 8 bases and 0 bases, with 13 bases remaining between them. Germline V gene sequence: CDR1 SGHVS, CDR2 FNYEAQ. CDR3 length equals 14 residues. CDR3 DNA sequence: TGTGCCAGCGGCCAGACACGGTACCAAGAGACCCAGTACTTC. Translated, it gives CASGQTRYQETQYF.

This chain connects TRBV5-8 to TRBJ2-1; 10 bases fit TRBD2. Germline V CDR1 and CDR2: SGHTS, YDEGEE. This CDR3 has 14 residues. V lost 3 bases and J lost 9; bases outside the gene matches: 6. CDR3 residues: CASSSQRGGGEQFF. The CDR3 DNA follows: TGTGCCAGCAGCTCCCAGCGGGGGGGCGGTGAGCAGTTCTTC. Using reference TRBV5-8 and TRBJ2-1 for the parts outside the CDR3, the full variable domain is EAGVTQSPTHLIKTRGQQATLRCSPISGHTSVYWYQQALGLGLQFLLWYDEGEERNRGNFPPRFSGRQFPNYSSELNVNALELEDSALYLCASSSQRGGGEQFFGPGTRLTVL.

This clonotype came up a few times. This rearrangement joins TRBV7-2 to TRBJ2-3; possibly TRBD1 or TRBD2 for D (5 bases each). This CDR3 comprises 15 residues. CDR1 is SGHTA and CDR2 is FQGNSA in the germline V gene. V was clipped by 2 bases and J by 1 base, with 10 bases between them. The DNA for the CDR3 is TGTGCCAGCAGCTTAACTCGGGGACGCACAGATACGCAGTATTTT. Its translation is CASSLTRGRTDTQYF.

In its sample, this clonotype was seen once. One end of the junction fails to match germline, which may point to a read error. This chain connects TRBV6-1 to TRBJ2-1; no clear D. The V gene's germline CDR1 is MNHNS and CDR2 SASEGT. The CDR3 is 12 residues long. In nucleotides, the CDR3 is TGTGTCAGCAGTTGGAAGGGCAATGAGCAGTTCTTC. Translated, it gives CVSSWKGNEQFF.